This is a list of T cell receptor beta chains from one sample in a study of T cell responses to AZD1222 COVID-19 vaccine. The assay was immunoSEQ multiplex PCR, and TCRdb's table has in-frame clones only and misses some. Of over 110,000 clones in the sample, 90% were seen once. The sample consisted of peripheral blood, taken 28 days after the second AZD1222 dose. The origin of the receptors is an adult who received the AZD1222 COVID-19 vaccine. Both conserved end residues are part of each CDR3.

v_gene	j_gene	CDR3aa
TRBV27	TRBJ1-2	CASSFTAALDYGYTF
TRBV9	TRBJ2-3	CASSLRQGSTDTQYF
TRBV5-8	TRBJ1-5	CASSSAGGWNQPQHF
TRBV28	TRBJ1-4	CASREGQLNEKLFF
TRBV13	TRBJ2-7	CASSLARGLGSYEQYF
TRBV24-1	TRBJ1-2	CATSDGGFNYGYTF
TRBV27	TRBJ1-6	CASSYRTGSSYNSPLHF
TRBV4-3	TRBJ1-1	CASSQDTSNTEAFF
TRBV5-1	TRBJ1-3	CASSPGTTGNTIYF
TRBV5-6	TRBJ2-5	CASSNLGQGQETQYF
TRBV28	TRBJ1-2	CASLELQGNYGYTF